A selection of T cell receptor beta chains follows, all from one sample in a study of blood T cell repertoires in COVID-19. The table came from immunoSEQ multiplex PCR; TCRdb's copy has only in-frame clones and leaves some out. The sample records around 120,000 clones, around 86% being singletons. Sequencing was carried out using peripheral blood. Receptors originate from a woman between 65 and 79 years old with acute or convalescent COVID-19. CDR3s include the opening cysteine and the closing phenylalanine or tryptophan. D genes are given only for firm matches. Clone size is not always given. Where it is, it says once, few, many or a class for expanded clones.

V gene: TRBV6-6
J gene: TRBJ1-3
CDR3 length: 15
D gene: NA
clone size: few
CDR3 DNA: TGTGCCAGCAGTTTTGCAGGGTTGGCTGGAAACACCATATATTTT
CDR3 protein: CASSFAGLAGNTIYF

V gene: TRBV28
J gene: TRBJ2-5
CDR3 length: 15
D gene: TRBD2
clone size: NA
CDR3 DNA: TGTGCCAGCAGTCCTGGACTAGCGGGGAAAGAGACCCAGTACTTC
CDR3 protein: CASSPGLAGKETQYF

V gene: TRBV5-1
J gene: TRBJ2-5
CDR3 length: 14
D gene: TRBD1
clone size: NA
CDR3 DNA: TGCGCCAGCAGCACACAGGGACAGGGAGAGACCCAGTACTTC
CDR3 protein: CASSTQGQGETQYF

V gene: TRBV5-1
J gene: TRBJ1-4
CDR3 length: 14
D gene: NA
clone size: NA
CDR3 DNA: TGCGCCAGCAGAAAAGGGGGACCTAATGAAAAACTGTTTTTT
CDR3 protein: CASRKGGPNEKLFF

V gene: TRBV6-1
J gene: TRBJ1-2
CDR3 length: 15
D gene: TRBD1
clone size: NA
CDR3 DNA: TGTGCCAGCAGTGAAGTGAGGGGGCTCGGTTTAGGCTACACCTTC
CDR3 protein: CASSEVRGLGLGYTF

V gene: TRBV19
J gene: TRBJ2-3
CDR3 length: 15
D gene: NA
clone size: NA
CDR3 DNA: TGTGCCAGTAGTATTGGCAGGGGCGTCACAGATACGCAGTATTTT
CDR3 protein: CASSIGRGVTDTQYF

V gene: TRBV6-1
J gene: TRBJ2-7
CDR3 length: 13
D gene: NA
clone size: once
CDR3 DNA: TGTGCCAGCAGTGAAGCGGTGACTTACGAGCAGTACTTC
CDR3 protein: CASSEAVTYEQYF

V gene: TRBV28
J gene: TRBJ1-5
CDR3 length: 17
D gene: TRBD1
clone size: NA
CDR3 DNA: TGTGCCAGCAGTTTATATGGACAGGGGATTAGCAATCAGCCCCAGCATTTT
CDR3 protein: CASSLYGQGISNQPQHF

V gene: TRBV19
J gene: TRBJ1-5
CDR3 length: 19
D gene: TRBD1
clone size: NA
CDR3 DNA: TGTGCCAGTAGTCAGCCCCGGGACAGGAGGATTTATAGCAATCAGCCCCAGCATTTT
CDR3 protein: CASSQPRDRRIYSNQPQHF

V gene: TRBV3-1/TRBV3-2
J gene: TRBJ2-7
CDR3 length: 13
D gene: TRBD1
clone size: NA
CDR3 DNA: TGTGCCAGCAGCAGACAGGGGGTTGGCGAGCAGTACTTC
CDR3 protein: CASSRQGVGEQYF

V gene: TRBV10-3
J gene: TRBJ1-1
CDR3 length: 16
D gene: TRBD1
clone size: once
CDR3 DNA: TGTGCCATCAGTGAGCATCAGGGGGCCGGGGACACTGAAGCTTTCTTT
CDR3 protein: CAISEHQGAGDTEAFF

V gene: TRBV9
J gene: TRBJ1-1
CDR3 length: 14
D gene: TRBD1
clone size: NA
CDR3 DNA: TGTGCCAGCAGTAAGGGACAGGCGAACACTGAAGCTTTCTTT
CDR3 protein: CASSKGQANTEAFF

V gene: TRBV7-3
J gene: TRBJ1-1
CDR3 length: 14
D gene: TRBD1
clone size: NA
CDR3 DNA: TGTGCCAGCAGACGGACAGGGGCGAACACTGAAGCTTTCTTT
CDR3 protein: CASRRTGANTEAFF

V gene: TRBV18
J gene: TRBJ1-1
CDR3 length: 14
D gene: NA
clone size: NA
CDR3 DNA: TGTGCCAGCTCACCCACGGAGGTGAACACTGAAGCTTTCTTT
CDR3 protein: CASSPTEVNTEAFF

V gene: TRBV4-1
J gene: TRBJ1-6
CDR3 length: 16
D gene: NA
clone size: NA
CDR3 DNA: TGCGCCAGCAGCCAAGAGAGGGCGGGGTTTGGCTCACCCCTCCACTTT
CDR3 protein: CASSQERAGFGSPLHF

V gene: TRBV29-1
J gene: TRBJ1-5
CDR3 length: 13
D gene: NA
clone size: few
CDR3 DNA: TGCAGCGTTGTAGGAGGGCCTAATCAGCCCCAGCATTTT
CDR3 protein: CSVVGGPNQPQHF

V gene: TRBV10-3
J gene: TRBJ2-1
CDR3 length: 14
D gene: TRBD2
clone size: NA
CDR3 DNA: TGTGCCACCTCCGGCGGGGGGACCTACAATGAGCAGTTCTTC
CDR3 protein: CATSGGGTYNEQFF

V gene: TRBV12-3/TRBV12-4
J gene: TRBJ1-2
CDR3 length: 11
D gene: NA
clone size: NA
CDR3 DNA: TGTGCCAGCAGTGGACTCTATGGCTACACCTTC
CDR3 protein: CASSGLYGYTF

V gene: TRBV6-6
J gene: TRBJ1-4
CDR3 length: 15
D gene: NA
clone size: NA
CDR3 DNA: TGTGCCAGCAGTTACTCGGGTTGGGACAACGAAAAACTGTTTTTT
CDR3 protein: CASSYSGWDNEKLFF

V gene: TRBV7-2
J gene: TRBJ1-2
CDR3 length: 16
D gene: TRBD1
clone size: NA
CDR3 DNA: TGTGCCAGCAGCCTAGGGGGACAGGGGGCTATGGATGGCTACACCTTC
CDR3 protein: CASSLGGQGAMDGYTF

V gene: TRBV5-4
J gene: TRBJ2-2
CDR3 length: 12
D gene: NA
clone size: NA
CDR3 DNA: TGTGCCAGCAGCTTGTCTACCGGGGAGCTGTTTTTT
CDR3 protein: CASSLSTGELFF

V gene: TRBV10-2
J gene: TRBJ1-1
CDR3 length: 15
D gene: TRBD1
clone size: NA
CDR3 DNA: TGCGCCAGCAGAGGGACAGCCGGTTCCGACGCTGAAGCTTTCTTT
CDR3 protein: CASRGTAGSDAEAFF

V gene: TRBV15
J gene: TRBJ1-4
CDR3 length: 15
D gene: TRBD1
clone size: NA
CDR3 DNA: TGTGCCACCAGCAGAGGAGGACAGGGAAGGGGAAAACTGTTTTTT
CDR3 protein: CATSRGGQGRGKLFF

V gene: TRBV28
J gene: TRBJ1-2
CDR3 length: 14
D gene: TRBD1
clone size: NA
CDR3 DNA: TGTGCAGAAAGGGACAGGCTTATCGCGGGTGGCTACACCTTC
CDR3 protein: CAERDRLIAGGYTF

V gene: TRBV6-5
J gene: TRBJ2-2
CDR3 length: 13
D gene: NA
clone size: NA
CDR3 DNA: TGTGCCAGCAGACTACTTAACACCGGGGAGCTGTTTTTT
CDR3 protein: CASRLLNTGELFF